Presented here are 4 T cell receptor beta chains from one specimen sequenced in a study of cytomegalovirus exposure and HLA in healthy donors (dated by TCRdb to 2016 to 2017). Library preparation was by the immunoSEQ multiplex PCR assay. The multiplex PCR relied on a mix of 60 forward primers for TCR Vbeta segments and 13 reverse primers for TCR Jbeta segments. Drawn from immuneACCESS, this table holds only the in-frame rearrangements with V and J called that TCRdb kept. Clones are partly lost; checked studies trace under half to an unresolved V gene and leave the rest unexplained. The sample table lists about 88,000 clones, just under 70% of them with a count of one. The ten most abundant clones make up 2.5% to 3% of the sample. Sequenced material: PBMCs. Source of these receptors: a man aged 50 or older in good health and CMV-seronegative.

This clone has only a few counts. V is TRBV7-8 and J is TRBJ2-5; D may be TRBD1 (6 bases). The CDR3 covers 16 residues. From germline, CDR1 is SGHVS and CDR2 FQNEAQ. V was trimmed by 1 base and J by 2 bases, leaving 14 bases between them. CDR3 DNA sequence: TGTGCCAGCAGCTTAGAGAGACAGGCACCACAAGAGACCCAGTACTTC. Translation: CASSLERQAPQETQYF.

The chain has TRBV7-3 and TRBJ2-6, with 8 positions matching TRBD1. Germline CDR1 and CDR2: SGHTA and FQGTGA. This CDR3 is built from 15 residues. V was pared by 5 bases and J by 4 bases, with 4 bases of the junction left unmatched. The CDR3 DNA reads TGTGCCAGCAGCCCAGGGGGCTCCGGGGCCAACGTCCTGACTTTC. It codes for CASSPGGSGANVLTF.

This chain connects TRBV30 to TRBJ1-2; TRBD1 is a possible D gene (5 bases). Germline values: CDR1 GTSNPN, CDR2 SVGIG (reference sequence). The ends were cut back, 3 bases at V and 8 bases at J, with 10 bases in the middle. The CDR3 extends over 11 amino acids. CDR3 nucleotides: TGTGCCTGGAGCTGGGGGGGAGGCTACACCTTC. Translated, it gives CAWSWGGGYTF.

This chain joins TRBV11-2 and TRBJ2-5, with D perhaps matching TRBD1 (5 bases). CDR3 size: 16 residues. Germline V gene sequence: CDR1 SGHAT, CDR2 FQNNGV. Trimming removed 3 bases at V and 0 bases at J, with 14 bases between. The CDR3 coding sequence is TGTGCCAGCAGCTTTACAGGAACGACAGACCAAGAGACCCAGTACTTC. It specifies CASSFTGTTDQETQYF.